This T cell receptor beta chain was sequenced in a study of regulatory T cells in long-lasting Graves disease. Assembly of TCR beta libraries relied on iRepertoire HTBI primers together with Arm-PCR of CDR3 regions. TCRdb used MiXCR to reprocess the multiplex PCR reads, holding one entry per CDR3 protein. The sample has roughly 610,000 distinct CDR3 sequences, 16% seen once; the top ten hold around 12%. The CDR3 has 15 residues. The germline CDR1 and CDR2 sequences are MNHEY and SVGEGT. V lost 5 bases and J 0 bases, leaving 10 bases between the germline ends. Time point denoted: newly diagnosed GD, antithyroid drugs for less than 3 months. Construction of the TCR library relied on RNA isolated from PBMCs. This same sample was also part of a study on T cells in Graves' hyperthyroidism and ophthalmopathy.

The sequenced sample was peripheral blood mononuclear cells (PBMCs), obtained at new diagnosis, from a patient treated with antithyroid drugs. This sequence joins TRBV6-2 or TRBV6-3 and TRBJ2-2; D might be TRBD2 (6 bases). The sequence was collected from a young man with Graves disease. Written as DNA, the CDR3 is TGTGCCAGCAGTGTGGACTACTCGAACACCGGGGAGCTGTTTTTT. Translating gives CASSVDYSNTGELFF.